This T cell receptor beta chain came from a study of T-cell memory formation after mild COVID-19. Points from the study as a whole: Later expanders leaned toward CD4+, whereas clones contracting from day 15 to 85 were balanced CD4/CD8. Some SARS-CoV-2-responding clones were already detected in memory before infection.

This clonotype was recorded at least ten times. Its antigen is undetermined. The CDR3 is 14 amino acids. Germline V lookup: CDR1 LGHDT, CDR2 YNNKEL (reference sequence). V lost 1 base to trimming and J lost 0 bases, with 6 bases between them. 5'RACE, which relied on constant-segment primers, yielded TCR alpha and TCR beta cDNA libraries carrying sample barcodes and UMIs. Each CDR3 protein gets one entry after TCRdb re-called the 5' RACE reads with MiXCR. The sample records 350,000 to 450,000 distinct CDR3 sequences, over 15% being singletons. The genes are TRBV3-1 and TRBJ1-1; unclear D gene. This TCR was sampled from an adult woman who had mild COVID-19 (a few samples of this study predate the infection). Cell type and time point are not known. Sequencing used PBMCs or a T cell subset sorted from them (not recorded which). This CDR3 is CASSQGRVNTEAFF. The CDR3 DNA is TGTGCCAGCAGCCAAGGAAGGGTGAACACTGAAGCTTTCTTT.